The T cell receptor beta chain under discussion was sequenced for a study of OX40 agonist ivuxolimab in advanced cancers. Trimming shortened V by 6 bases and J by 4 bases, and 9 bases separated the two germline ends. The germline gives CDR1 MDHEN, CDR2 SYDVKM. This CDR3 region has 12 residues. Produced via immunoSEQ multiplex PCR; TCRdb's table is partial and in-frame only. The profile shows tens of thousands of clones, approximately 79% of them singletons. The V call is TRBV28, the J call TRBJ2-5; D might be TRBD1 (5 bases). This receptor was identified in an adult with an advanced solid tumor such as melanoma, head and neck, liver or kidney cancer. The sample was CD4+ or CD8+ T cells sorted from blood, taken in a trial of the OX40 agonist ivuxolimab. The CDR3 nucleotides read TGTGCCAGCAGCCAGGGTAGAGAGACCCAGTACTTC. Encoded protein: CASSQGRETQYF.